This passage covers 22 T cell receptor beta chains from one sample sequenced in a study of control samples from healthy donors and cancer patients (dated by TCRdb to about 2020). The library was obtained by the immunoSEQ multiplex PCR assay. In its TCRdb copy, this immuneACCESS table keeps in-frame sequences only and misses some clones. Where compared with another copy, unresolved V genes explain less than half of these, and the others have no known cause. Present in this sample are 210,000 or so clones, around 90% of which were seen just once. Approximately 1.8% of the sample belongs to the ten largest clones. Sequenced sample: blood. All receptors derive from a man aged 30 to 45 in good health.

There are a few counts of this clone. The chain couples TRBV19 to TRBJ2-3, with D tentatively TRBD1 (5 bases). Germline loops: CDR1 LNHDA, CDR2 SQIVND (reference sequence). Trimming removed 3 bases at V and 3 bases at J, with 10 bases between. There are 14 residues in the CDR3. CDR3 sequence: CASSIQRGTDTQYF. The CDR3 DNA is TGTGCCAGTAGTATTCAAAGGGGAACAGATACGCAGTATTTT.

The rearrangement links TRBV10-2 to TRBJ1-2; 8 positions match TRBD1. With 2 bases clipped from V and 4 bases from J, the junction kept 15 bases outside the gene matches. Germline values: CDR1 WSHSY, CDR2 SAAADI. There are 18 residues in the CDR3. CDR3 bases: TGCGCCAGCAGTGAGGGATTAACCGGGACAGGTGCGCGCTATGGCTACACCTTC. Protein: CASSEGLTGTGARYGYTF.

The V call is TRBV19, the J call TRBJ1-5, with 10 bases fitting TRBD1. Trimming removed 6 bases from V and 0 bases from J; junction bases left unmatched: 14. CDR3 length equals 19 residues. Germline CDR1 is LNHDA and CDR2 is SQIVND (reference sequence). The CDR3 reads CASSTLGTGAFGSNQPQHF. The CDR3 region has the DNA TGTGCCAGTAGCACCTTGGGGACAGGGGCGTTTGGTAGCAATCAGCCCCAGCATTTT.

This chain connects TRBV24-1 to TRBJ1-1, with D maybe TRBD1 (6 bases). V was clipped by 2 bases and J by 4 bases, with 13 bases between them. Germline lookup yields CDR1 KGHDR and CDR2 SFDVKD. This CDR3 region has 15 residues. The CDR3 bases are TGTGCCACCAGTGATTCTCAGGGGATGAGCACTGAAGCTTTCTTT. Its protein is CATSDSQGMSTEAFF.

The V gene is TRBV5-1, the J gene TRBJ2-7; D not certain. Looked up from germline, CDR1 is SGHRS and CDR2 is YFSETQ. Trimming left V 0 bases short and J 1 base short, with 17 bases between. This CDR3 is built from 17 residues. The CDR3: CASSLVSGRSVSYEQYF. For the CDR3, the DNA is TGCGCCAGCAGCTTGGTTTCTGGACGGTCCGTTTCCTACGAGCAGTACTTC.

This clone came up a few times. The V gene is TRBV6-6, the J gene TRBJ1-3; D unclear. Germline CDR1 is MNHNY and CDR2 is SVGAGI (reference sequence). V gave up 2 bases and J gave up 0 bases, with 8 bases separating them. The CDR3 extends over 15 amino acids. CDR3 coding DNA: TGTGCCAGCAGTTACGAGGCCCCCTCTGGAAACACCATATATTTT. Translation: CASSYEAPSGNTIYF.

This clone was observed once. The V and J genes are TRBV24-1 and TRBJ1-2; TRBD1 aligns across 9 bases. Germline-derived CDR1 and CDR2 are KGHDR and SFDVKD. V lost 6 bases, J lost 4 bases, and 2 bases stayed unmatched. The CDR3 extends over 13 amino acids. CDR3 sequence (DNA): TGTGCCACCAGTAGGGACAGGGCCTATGGCTACACCTTC. It is translated as CATSRDRAYGYTF.

The chain employs TRBV27 and TRBJ1-1, with D uncertain. This CDR3 spans 13 amino acids. CDR1 MNHEY and CDR2 SMNVEV come from the germline V gene (reference sequence). V lost 5 bases and J 1 base, leaving 8 bases between the germline ends. As DNA, the CDR3 is TGTGCCAGCAGTGTCATTGGGAACACTGAAGCTTTCTTT. Residues: CASSVIGNTEAFF.

The chain employs TRBV9 and TRBJ2-1, with 12 bases identical to TRBD2. Trimming cost V 0 bases and J 3 bases; bases outside gene matches: 1. The CDR3 spans 16 residues. Germline CDR1 reads SGDLS; CDR2 reads YYNGEE. CDR3 bases: TGTGCCAGCAGCGTAGAGGGACTAGCGGGCTACAATGAGCAGTTCTTC. This translates into CASSVEGLAGYNEQFF.

The chain joins TRBV5-8 to TRBJ1-5; D gene unclear. The V end lost 4 bases, the J end lost 0 bases, and 23 bases lay between the germline ends. CDR1 and CDR2 from the germline V gene are SGHTS and YDEGEE. CDR3 length: 19 residues. The CDR3 protein is CASSPPRGEPAYSNQPQHF. CDR3 sequence (DNA): TGTGCCAGCAGCCCTCCGCGGGGTGAGCCTGCTTATAGCAATCAGCCCCAGCATTTT.

The chain combines TRBV9 with TRBJ2-3; D call uncertain. With 0 bases removed from V and 4 bases from J, the gap between germline ends came to 3 bases. The CDR3 has 12 residues. Germline V gene sequence: CDR1 SGDLS, CDR2 YYNGEE. The CDR3 loop is CASSVGPDTQYF. The DNA for the CDR3 is TGTGCCAGCAGCGTAGGACCAGATACGCAGTATTTT.

This chain links TRBV2 with TRBJ2-3; no definite D call. The CDR3 is 14 amino acids. CDR1 and CDR2 (germline): SNHLY, FYNNEI. V was shortened by 5 bases and J by 4 bases, with 13 bases between the two germline ends. The CDR3 spells CASSQDSAADTQYF. Written as DNA, the CDR3 is TGTGCCAGCAGTCAAGATTCCGCGGCAGATACGCAGTATTTT.

This clone was seen just once. DNA of the CDR3: TGTGCCAGCAGCTTGGGGGCCCTGGGAATGAACACTGAAGCTTTCTTT. Its translation is CASSLGALGMNTEAFF. The chain uses TRBV5-6 and TRBJ1-1; no clear D gene. This CDR3 is built from 16 residues. The ends were cut back, 0 bases at V and 0 bases at J, with 12 bases in the middle. Germline lookup yields CDR1 SGHDT and CDR2 YYEEEE. Supplemented by reference TRBV5-6 and TRBJ1-1, the full variable domain reads DAGVTQSPTHLIKTRGQQVTLRCSPKSGHDTVSWYQQALGQGPQFIFQYYEEEERQRGNFPDRFSGHQFPNYSSELNVNALLLGDSALYLCASSLGALGMNTEAFFGQGTRLTVV.

The chain has TRBV29-1 and TRBJ1-2; D gene uncertain. V lost 7 bases and J lost 2, with 17 bases in between. The germline CDR1 and CDR2 sequences are SQVTM and ANQGSEA. This CDR3 has 14 amino acids. In nucleotides, the CDR3 is TGCAGCGCCCCCCAACGCGACACAAACTATGGCTACACCTTC. Its protein product is CSAPQRDTNYGYTF.

The chain has TRBV7-8 and TRBJ1-5, with TRBD1 matching 8 bases. J lost 5 bases, V lost 5 bases, and 8 bases had no gene match. CDR1 SGHVS and CDR2 FQNEAQ come from the germline V gene. CDR3 size: 15 residues. The CDR3 is CASSQTGVRDQPQHF. The CDR3 DNA is TGTGCCAGCAGCCAGACAGGGGTTAGGGATCAGCCCCAGCATTTT.

The genes are TRBV4-1 and TRBJ2-1, with TRBD1 matching over 9 bases. The V and J ends lost 3 bases and 8 bases, in that order; junction bases with no gene match: 23. This CDR3 region has 20 residues. Germline V lookup: CDR1 MGHRA, CDR2 YSYEKL. Written as DNA, the CDR3 is TGCGCCAGCAGCCACCCCAGGAGAGGGACAGGGCGTCCCACCAAGGATGAGCAGTTCTTC. Its translation is CASSHPRRGTGRPTKDEQFF.

This chain links TRBV5-6 with TRBJ2-7; TRBD1 matches at 9 bases. Losses at the gene ends were 2 bases for V and 5 bases for J; bases not matched to a gene: 5. The CDR3 loop spans 14 amino acids. CDR1 SGHDT and CDR2 YYEEEE come from the germline V gene. The CDR3 protein is CASSFRDRVHEQYF. CDR3 nucleotide sequence: TGTGCCAGCAGCTTCCGGGACAGGGTCCACGAGCAGTACTTC.

The CDR3 reads CASSLEDRGPNYGYTF. The CDR3 DNA reads as TGTGCCAGCAGCTTAGAGGACAGGGGGCCCAACTATGGCTACACCTTC. The chain combines TRBV11-3 with TRBJ1-2, with 11 bases lining up with TRBD1. V trimming: 0 bases; J trimming: 2 bases; junction bases outside the gene matches: 2. The CDR3 spans 16 residues. Looked up from germline, CDR1 is SGHNT and CDR2 is YENEEA. Full variable domain (outside the CDR3, taken from reference TRBV11-3 and TRBJ1-2): EAGVVQSPRYKIIEKKQPVAFWCNPISGHNTLYWYLQNLGQGPELLIRYENEEAVDDSQLPKDRFSAERLKGVDSTLKIQPAELGDSAVYLCASSLEDRGPNYGYTFGSGTRLTVV.

The chain recombines TRBV10-3 with TRBJ2-1, with D possibly being TRBD1 or TRBD2 (7 bases each). This CDR3 has 13 amino acids. Trimming removed 6 bases at V and 10 bases at J, with 16 bases between. The germline V gene has CDR1 ENHRY and CDR2 SYGVKD. The CDR3 region has the DNA TGTGCCATCAGCGGGGGGCAGGGGGAAGAGCAGTTCTTC. It yields the protein CAISGGQGEEQFF.

This chain joins TRBV7-9 and TRBJ2-3; D perhaps matches TRBD2 (6 bases). Germline loops: CDR1 SEHNR, CDR2 FQNEAQ (reference sequence). Trimming stripped 4 bases from V and 2 bases from J, with 16 bases between. The CDR3 contains 16 residues. CDR3 protein: CASSSNRRGHTDTQYF. For the CDR3, the DNA is TGTGCCAGCAGCTCTAATAGGCGGGGCCACACAGATACGCAGTATTTT. Full variable domain (rest looked up from reference TRBV7-9 and TRBJ2-3): DTGVSQNPRHKITKRGQNVTFRCDPISEHNRLYWYRQTLGQGPEFLTYFQNEAQLEKSRLLSDRFSAERPKGSFSTLEIQRTEQGDSAMYLCASSSNRRGHTDTQYFGPGTRLTVL.

The chain recombines TRBV6-5 with TRBJ1-2; TRBD1 is a possible D gene (6 bases). This CDR3 comprises 15 residues. Trimming took off 10 bases at V and 2 bases at J, with 20 bases between the two ends. Germline V CDR1 and CDR2: MNHEY, SVGAGI. The CDR3 here is CATKGTPAGNYGYTF. CDR3 sequence (DNA): TGTGCCACCAAAGGGACACCAGCTGGGAACTATGGCTACACCTTC.

The chain recombines TRBV12-3 or TRBV12-4 with TRBJ1-6; D is possibly TRBD1 (6 bases). The CDR3 is made up of 12 amino acids. V was shortened by 5 bases and J by 12 bases, with 11 bases between the two germline ends. The CDR3 sequence: CASSTGRGPLHF. CDR3 sequence (DNA): TGTGCCAGCAGTACAGGGAGGGGACCCCTCCACTTT.